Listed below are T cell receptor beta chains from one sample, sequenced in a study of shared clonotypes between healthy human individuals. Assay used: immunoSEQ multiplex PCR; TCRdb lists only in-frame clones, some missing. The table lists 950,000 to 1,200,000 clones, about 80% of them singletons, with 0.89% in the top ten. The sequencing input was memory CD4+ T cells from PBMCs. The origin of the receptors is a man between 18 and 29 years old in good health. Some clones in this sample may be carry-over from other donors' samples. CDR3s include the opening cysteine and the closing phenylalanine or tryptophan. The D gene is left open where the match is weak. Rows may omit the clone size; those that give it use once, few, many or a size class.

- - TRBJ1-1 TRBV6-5 CASSQTLTEAFF TGTGCCAGCAGTCAGACATTGACTGAAGCTTTCTTT
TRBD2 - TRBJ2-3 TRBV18 CASSPPGSGGSTDTQYF TGTGCCAGCTCACCCCCCGGCAGCGGGGGAAGCACAGATACGCAGTATTTT
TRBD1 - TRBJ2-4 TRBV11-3 CASSRGTGEAKNIQYF TGTGCCAGCAGCCGCGGGACAGGGGAAGCCAAAAACATTCAGTACTTC
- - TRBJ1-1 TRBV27 CASMSLGLGNTEAFF TGTGCCAGCATGTCCCTGGGCCTGGGGAACACTGAAGCTTTCTTT
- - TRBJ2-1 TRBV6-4 CASSDSLLGEQFF TGTGCCAGCAGTGACTCCTTGCTAGGAGAGCAGTTCTTC
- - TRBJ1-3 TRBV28 CATTLPGSGNTIYF TGTGCCACGACCCTACCTGGGTCTGGAAACACCATATATTTT
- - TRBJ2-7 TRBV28 CASRPSGYTYEQYF TGTGCCAGCAGGCCGAGCGGATACACCTACGAGCAGTACTTC
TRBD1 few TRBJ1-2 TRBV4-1 CASSQGQGASYGYTF TGCGCCAGCAGCCAAGGACAGGGGGCCAGCTATGGCTACACCTTC
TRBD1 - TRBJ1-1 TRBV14 CASSRDRVAGTEAFF TGTGCCAGCAGCCGCGACAGGGTGGCTGGGACTGAAGCTTTCTTT
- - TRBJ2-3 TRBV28 CASRAFSWGTDTQYF TGTGCCAGCAGGGCCTTTAGTTGGGGCACAGATACGCAGTATTTT
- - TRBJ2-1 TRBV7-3 CASSLSAGSYNEQFF TGTGCCAGCAGCTTATCGGCGGGGTCCTACAATGAGCAGTTCTTC
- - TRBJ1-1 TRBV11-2 CASSHPRFGDVAFF TGTGCCAGCAGCCACCCACGGTTTGGAGATGTAGCTTTCTTT